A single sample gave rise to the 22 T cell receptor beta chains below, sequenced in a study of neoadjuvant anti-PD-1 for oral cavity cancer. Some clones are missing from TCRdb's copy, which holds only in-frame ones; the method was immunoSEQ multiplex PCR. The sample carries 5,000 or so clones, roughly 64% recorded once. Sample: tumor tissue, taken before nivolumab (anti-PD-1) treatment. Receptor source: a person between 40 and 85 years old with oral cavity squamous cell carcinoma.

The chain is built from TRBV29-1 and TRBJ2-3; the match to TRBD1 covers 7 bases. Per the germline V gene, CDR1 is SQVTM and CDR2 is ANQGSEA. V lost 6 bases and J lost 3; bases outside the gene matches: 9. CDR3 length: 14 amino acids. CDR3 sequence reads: CSVRRGGWTDTQYF. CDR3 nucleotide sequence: TGCAGCGTCCGGAGAGGGGGCTGGACAGATACGCAGTATTTT.

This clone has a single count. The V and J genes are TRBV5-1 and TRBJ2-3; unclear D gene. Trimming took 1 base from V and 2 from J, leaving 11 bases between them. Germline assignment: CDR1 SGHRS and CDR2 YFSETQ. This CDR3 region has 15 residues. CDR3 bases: TGCGCCAGCAGCTTGTCGGTAGCCGACACAGATACGCAGTATTTT. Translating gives CASSLSVADTDTQYF.

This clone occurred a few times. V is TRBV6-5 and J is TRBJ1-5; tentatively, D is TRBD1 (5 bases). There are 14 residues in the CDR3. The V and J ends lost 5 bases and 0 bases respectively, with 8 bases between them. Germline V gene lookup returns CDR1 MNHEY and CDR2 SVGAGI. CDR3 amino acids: CASSGHYSNQPQHF. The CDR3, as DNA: TGTGCCAGCAGTGGACACTATAGCAATCAGCCCCAGCATTTT.

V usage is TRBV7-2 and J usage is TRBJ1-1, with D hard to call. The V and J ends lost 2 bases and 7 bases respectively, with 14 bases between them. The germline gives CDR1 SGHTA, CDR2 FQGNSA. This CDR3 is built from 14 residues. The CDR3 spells CASSLRFPDVEAFF. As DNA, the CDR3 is TGTGCCAGCAGCTTACGGTTCCCGGACGTTGAAGCTTTCTTT.

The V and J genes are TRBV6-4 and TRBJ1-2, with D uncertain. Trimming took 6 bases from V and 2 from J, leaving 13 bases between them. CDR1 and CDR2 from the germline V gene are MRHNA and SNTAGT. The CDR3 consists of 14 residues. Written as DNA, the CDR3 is TGTGCCAGCAGCGCGGAACTGGGGAACTATGGCTACACCTTC. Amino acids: CASSAELGNYGYTF.

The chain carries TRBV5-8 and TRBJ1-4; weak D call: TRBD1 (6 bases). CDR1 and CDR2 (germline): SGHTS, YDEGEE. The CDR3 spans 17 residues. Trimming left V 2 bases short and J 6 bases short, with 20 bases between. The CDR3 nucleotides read TGTGCCAGCAGCTTCGGGAATTCGGGACAAGGGGATGAAAAACTGTTTTTT. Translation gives CASSFGNSGQGDEKLFF.

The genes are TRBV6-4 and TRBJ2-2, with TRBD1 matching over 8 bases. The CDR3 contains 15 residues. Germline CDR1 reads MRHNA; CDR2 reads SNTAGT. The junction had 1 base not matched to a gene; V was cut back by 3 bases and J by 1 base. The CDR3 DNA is TGTGCCAGCAGTGATGGGACAGGGAACACCGGGGAGCTGTTTTTT. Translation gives CASSDGTGNTGELFF.

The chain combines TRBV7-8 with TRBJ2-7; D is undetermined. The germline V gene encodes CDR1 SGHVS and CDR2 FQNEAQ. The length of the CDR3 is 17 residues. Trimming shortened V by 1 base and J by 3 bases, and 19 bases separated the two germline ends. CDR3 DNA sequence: TGTGCCAGCAGCTTAGTGATCTATCCGAGACATGGCTACGAGCAGTACTTC. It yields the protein CASSLVIYPRHGYEQYF.

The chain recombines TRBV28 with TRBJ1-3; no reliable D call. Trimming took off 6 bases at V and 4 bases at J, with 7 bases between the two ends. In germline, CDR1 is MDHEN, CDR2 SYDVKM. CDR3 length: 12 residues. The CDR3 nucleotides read TGTGCCAGCAGGCGCGGCGGAAACACCATATATTTT. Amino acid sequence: CASRRGGNTIYF.

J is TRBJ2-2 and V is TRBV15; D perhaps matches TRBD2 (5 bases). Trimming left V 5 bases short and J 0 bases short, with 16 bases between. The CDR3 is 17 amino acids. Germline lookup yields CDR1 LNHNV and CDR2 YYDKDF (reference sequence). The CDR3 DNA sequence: TGTGCCACCAGCCCGAGTATCCGGGGATCGAACACCGGGGAGCTGTTTTTT. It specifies CATSPSIRGSNTGELFF. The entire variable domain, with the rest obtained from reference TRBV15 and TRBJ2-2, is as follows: DAMVIQNPRYQVTQFGKPVTLSCSQTLNHNVMYWYQQKSSQAPKLLFHYYDKDFNNEADTPDNFQSRRPNTSFCFLDIRSPGLGDTAMYLCATSPSIRGSNTGELFFGEGSRLTVL.

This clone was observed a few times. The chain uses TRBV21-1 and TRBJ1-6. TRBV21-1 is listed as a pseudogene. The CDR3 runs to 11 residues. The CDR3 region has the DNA TGTGCCAGCATTGTTAATTCACCCCTCCACTTT. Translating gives CASIVNSPLHF.

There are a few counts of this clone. In DNA form, the CDR3 reads TGCGCCAGCAGCTTGGGCCAGGCAAGCAATCAGCCCCAGCATTTT. This codes for CASSLGQASNQPQHF. The rearrangement joins TRBV5-1 to TRBJ1-5; no firm D call. With 0 bases removed from V and 1 base from J, the gap between germline ends came to 8 bases. Germline V gene sequence: CDR1 SGHRS, CDR2 YFSETQ. The CDR3 has 15 amino acids.

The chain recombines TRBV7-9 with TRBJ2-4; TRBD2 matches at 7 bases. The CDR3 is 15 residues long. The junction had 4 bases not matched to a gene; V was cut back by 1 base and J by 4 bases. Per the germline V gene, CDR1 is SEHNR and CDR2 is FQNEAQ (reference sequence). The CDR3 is CASSLGGGGKNIQYF. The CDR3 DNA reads TGTGCCAGCAGCTTAGGCGGGGGTGGTAAAAACATTCAGTACTTC. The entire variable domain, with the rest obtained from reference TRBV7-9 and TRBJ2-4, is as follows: DTGVSQNPRHKITKRGQNVTFRCDPISEHNRLYWYRQTLGQGPEFLTYFQNEAQLEKSRLLSDRFSAERPKGSFSTLEIQRTEQGDSAMYLCASSLGGGGKNIQYFGAGTRLSVL.

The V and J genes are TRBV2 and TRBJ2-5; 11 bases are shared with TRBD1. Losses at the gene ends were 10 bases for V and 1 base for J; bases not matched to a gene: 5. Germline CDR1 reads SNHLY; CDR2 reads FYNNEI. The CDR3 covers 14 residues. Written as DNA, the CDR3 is TGTGCCACCAGGACAGGGGGCCCCCAAGAGACCCAGTACTTC. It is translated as CATRTGGPQETQYF.

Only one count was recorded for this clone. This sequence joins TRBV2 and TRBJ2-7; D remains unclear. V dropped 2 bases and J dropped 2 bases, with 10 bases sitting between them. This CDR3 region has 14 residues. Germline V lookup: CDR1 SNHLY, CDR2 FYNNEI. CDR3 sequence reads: CASSELRSTYEQYF. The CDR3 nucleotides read TGTGCCAGCAGTGAACTACGGTCAACCTACGAGCAGTACTTC.

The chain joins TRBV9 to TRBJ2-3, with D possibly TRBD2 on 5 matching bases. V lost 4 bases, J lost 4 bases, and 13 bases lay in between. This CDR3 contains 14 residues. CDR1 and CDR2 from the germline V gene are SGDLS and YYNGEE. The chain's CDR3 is CASSPGGGPDTQYF. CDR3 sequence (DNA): TGTGCCAGCAGCCCCGGCGGAGGCCCAGATACGCAGTATTTT. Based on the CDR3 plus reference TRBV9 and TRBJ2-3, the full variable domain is DSGVTQTPKHLITATGQRVTLRCSPRSGDLSVYWYQQSLDQGLQFLIQYYNGEERAKGNILERFSAQQFPDLHSELNLSSLELGDSALYFCASSPGGGPDTQYFGPGTRLTVL.

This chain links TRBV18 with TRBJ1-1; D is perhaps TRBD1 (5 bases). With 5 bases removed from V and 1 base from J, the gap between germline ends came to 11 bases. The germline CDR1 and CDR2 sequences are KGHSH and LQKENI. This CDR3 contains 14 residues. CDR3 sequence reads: CASSRLDRNTEAFF. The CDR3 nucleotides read TGTGCCAGCTCAAGACTCGACAGGAACACTGAAGCTTTCTTT. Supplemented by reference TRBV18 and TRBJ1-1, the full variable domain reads NAGVMQNPRHLVRRRGQEARLRCSPMKGHSHVYWYRQLPEEGLKFMVYLQKENIIDESGMPKERFSAEFPKEGPSILRIQQVVRGDSAAYFCASSRLDRNTEAFFGQGTRLTVV.

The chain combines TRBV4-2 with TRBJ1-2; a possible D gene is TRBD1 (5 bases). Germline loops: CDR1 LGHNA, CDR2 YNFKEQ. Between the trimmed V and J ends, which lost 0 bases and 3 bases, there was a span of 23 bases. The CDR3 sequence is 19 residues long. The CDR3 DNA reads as TGTGCCAGCAGCCAAGATGCGCAGGGACTCGTAAGTCAGCACTATGGCTACACCTTC. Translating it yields CASSQDAQGLVSQHYGYTF.

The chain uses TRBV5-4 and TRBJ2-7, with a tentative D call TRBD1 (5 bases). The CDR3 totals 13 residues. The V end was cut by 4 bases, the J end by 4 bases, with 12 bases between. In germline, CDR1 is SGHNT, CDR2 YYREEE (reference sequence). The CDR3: CASSRDTGYEQYF. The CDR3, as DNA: TGTGCCAGCAGCAGGGATACAGGTTACGAGCAGTACTTC.

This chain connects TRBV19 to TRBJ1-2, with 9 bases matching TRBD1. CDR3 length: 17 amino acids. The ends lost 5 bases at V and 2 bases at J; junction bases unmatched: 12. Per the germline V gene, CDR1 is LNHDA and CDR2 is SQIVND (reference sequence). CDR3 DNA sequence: TGTGCCAGTAGTTCAGCGGGATACAGGGGGCGCAACTATGGCTACACCTTC. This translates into CASSSAGYRGRNYGYTF.

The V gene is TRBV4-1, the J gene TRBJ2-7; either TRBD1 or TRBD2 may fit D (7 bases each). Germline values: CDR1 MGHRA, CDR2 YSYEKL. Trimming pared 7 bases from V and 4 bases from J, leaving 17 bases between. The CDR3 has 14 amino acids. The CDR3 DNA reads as TGCGCCAGCACGCAGGGGGAGGGCCGGTACGAGCAGTACTTC. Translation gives CASTQGEGRYEQYF.

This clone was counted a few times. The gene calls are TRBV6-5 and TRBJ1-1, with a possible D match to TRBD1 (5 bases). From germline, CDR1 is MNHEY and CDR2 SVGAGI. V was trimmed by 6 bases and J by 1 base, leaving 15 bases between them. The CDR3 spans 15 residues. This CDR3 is CASRRTGTGNTEAFF. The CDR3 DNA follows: TGTGCCAGCAGACGAACTGGGACGGGGAACACTGAAGCTTTCTTT.